Each of the 9 T cell receptor beta chains below was sequenced from the same sample in a study of CD8 T cells in Susac syndrome. RNA totalling about 0.5 to 1 ug underwent reverse transcription with random hexamers. MiXCR, applied by TCRdb to the immunoSEQ multiplex PCR reads, yields one record per CDR3 protein. The data contain fewer than 90,000 distinct CDR3 sequences, over 85% of them singletons. The specimen was CD8+ T cells from PBMCs. All receptors come from a human donor with Susac syndrome.

The CDR3 spells CASSQGRNTEAFF. CDR3 sequence (DNA): TGTGCCAGCAGCCAAGGCAGGAACACTGAAGCTTTCTTT. The chain joins TRBV16 to TRBJ1-1; D gene unclear. The CDR3 has 13 amino acids. Per the germline V gene, CDR1 is KGHSY and CDR2 is FQNENV. V was shortened by 2 bases and J by 1 base, with 5 bases between the two germline ends.

The chain joins TRBV19 to TRBJ1-5; maybe TRBD1 (5 bases). Trimming removed 8 bases from V and 4 bases from J, with 9 bases in between. Germline loops: CDR1 LNHDA, CDR2 SQIVND (reference sequence). The length of the CDR3 is 12 residues. The CDR3 DNA follows: TGTGCCAGTGGGGGTCGTAATCAGCCCCAGCATTTT. This sequence encodes CASGGRNQPQHF.

The J gene is TRBJ2-7, the V gene TRBV4-3; D is perhaps TRBD2 (5 bases). The ends were cut back, 0 bases at V and 2 bases at J, with 14 bases in the middle. Germline lookup yields CDR1 LGHNA and CDR2 YSLEER. The CDR3 runs 16 residues. The CDR3 sequence is CASSQDRTGTTYEQYF. The CDR3 region has the DNA TGCGCCAGCAGCCAAGATAGGACGGGAACTACCTACGAGCAGTACTTC.

The chain carries TRBV12-3 or TRBV12-4 and TRBJ1-5, with a tentative D call TRBD1 (5 bases). The CDR3 runs to 13 residues. V was clipped by 5 bases and J by 11 bases, with 16 bases between them. CDR3 sequence: CASSMTASNSQHF. CDR3 nucleotides: TGTGCCAGCAGTATGACAGCCAGCAATTCCCAGCATTTT.

The chain has TRBV9 and TRBJ2-7; 10 nucleotides match TRBD2. The CDR3 is made up of 14 amino acids. V was pared by 3 bases and J by 7 bases, with 7 bases of the junction left unmatched. Germline V gene sequence: CDR1 SGDLS, CDR2 YYNGEE. CDR3 residues: CASSAGLAEREQYF. In DNA, the CDR3 is TGTGCCAGCAGCGCCGGACTAGCGGAGAGAGAGCAGTACTTC. Combining the CDR3 with reference TRBV9 and TRBJ2-7 gives the whole variable domain DSGVTQTPKHLITATGQRVTLRCSPRSGDLSVYWYQQSLDQGLQFLIQYYNGEERAKGNILERFSAQQFPDLHSELNLSSLELGDSALYFCASSAGLAEREQYFGPGTRLTVT.

This clonotype was recorded only once. The V gene is TRBV27, the J gene TRBJ1-6; possibly TRBD1 for D (5 bases). CDR3 size: 14 residues. Trimming took 10 bases from V and 8 from J, leaving 18 bases between them. Germline CDR1 is MNHEY and CDR2 is SMNVEV (reference sequence). The CDR3 region is CATSLQVGYSPLHF. In DNA form, the CDR3 reads TGTGCCACCTCACTACAGGTTGGGTATTCACCCCTCCACTTT.

The chain links TRBV4-3 to TRBJ2-1; D is tentatively TRBD1 or TRBD2 (5 bases each). The V gene's germline CDR1 is LGHNA and CDR2 YSLEER. The V end lost 0 bases, the J end lost 6 bases, and 18 bases lay between the germline ends. The length of the CDR3 is 17 residues. The DNA of the CDR3 is TGCGCCAGCAGCCAAGATAGGGCGGGTCGGGGCGGCAATGAGCAGTTCTTC. Translating gives CASSQDRAGRGGNEQFF.

The V and J genes are TRBV7-8 and TRBJ2-1, with TRBD2 matching 12 bases. The CDR3 is 16 amino acids. V lost 0 bases and J lost 9; bases outside the gene matches: 6. CDR1 is SGHVS, CDR2 FQNEAQ, per germline. The CDR3 region is CASSLAQLAGGGEQFF. The CDR3 DNA follows: TGTGCCAGCAGCTTAGCGCAACTAGCGGGAGGAGGTGAGCAGTTCTTC.

The V call is TRBV7-9, the J call TRBJ2-5; D possibly matches TRBD1 or TRBD2 (5 bases each). Looked up from germline, CDR1 is SEHNR and CDR2 is FQNEAQ (reference sequence). The CDR3 is 14 amino acids. Trimming shortened V by 5 bases and J by 2 bases, and 12 bases separated the two germline ends. CDR3 nucleotide sequence: TGTGCCAGCAGCCCCCTCGGGGCTCAAGAGACCCAGTACTTC. It encodes CASSPLGAQETQYF.